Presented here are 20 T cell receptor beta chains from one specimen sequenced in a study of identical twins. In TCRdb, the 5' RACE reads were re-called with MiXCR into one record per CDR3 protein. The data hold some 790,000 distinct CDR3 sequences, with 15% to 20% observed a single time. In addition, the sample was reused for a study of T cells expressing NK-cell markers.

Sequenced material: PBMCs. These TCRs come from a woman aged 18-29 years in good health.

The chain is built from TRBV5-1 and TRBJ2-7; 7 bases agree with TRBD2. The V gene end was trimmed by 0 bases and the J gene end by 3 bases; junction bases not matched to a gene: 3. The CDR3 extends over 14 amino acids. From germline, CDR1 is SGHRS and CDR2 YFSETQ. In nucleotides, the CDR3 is TGCGCCAGCAGCTTGGGGAGGGACTACTACGAGCAGTACTTC. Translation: CASSLGRDYYEQYF.

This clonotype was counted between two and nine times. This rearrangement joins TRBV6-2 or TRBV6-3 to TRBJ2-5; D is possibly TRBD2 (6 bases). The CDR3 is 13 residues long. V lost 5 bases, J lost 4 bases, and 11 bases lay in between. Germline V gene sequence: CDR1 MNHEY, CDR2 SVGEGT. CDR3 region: CASSPGGVETQYF. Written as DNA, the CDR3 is TGTGCCAGCAGTCCTGGAGGGGTAGAGACCCAGTACTTC.

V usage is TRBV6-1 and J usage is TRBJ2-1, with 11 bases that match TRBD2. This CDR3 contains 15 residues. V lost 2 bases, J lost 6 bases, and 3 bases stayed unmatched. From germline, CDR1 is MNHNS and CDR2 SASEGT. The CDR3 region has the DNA TGTGCCAGCAGTGAAAGTCTAGCGGGGGGCAATGAGCAGTTCTTC. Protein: CASSESLAGGNEQFF.

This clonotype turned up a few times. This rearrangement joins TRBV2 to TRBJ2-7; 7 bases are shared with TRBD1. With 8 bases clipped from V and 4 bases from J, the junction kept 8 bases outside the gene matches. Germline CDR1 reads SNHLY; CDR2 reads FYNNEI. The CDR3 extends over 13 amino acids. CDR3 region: CASGNRGGYEQYF. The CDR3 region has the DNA TGTGCCAGCGGGAACAGGGGTGGTTACGAGCAGTACTTC.

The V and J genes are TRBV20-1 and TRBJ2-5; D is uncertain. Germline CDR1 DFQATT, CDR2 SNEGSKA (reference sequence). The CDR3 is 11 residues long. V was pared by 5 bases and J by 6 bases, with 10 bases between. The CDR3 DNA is TGCAGTGCTGGGGTATCAAAGACCCAGTACTTC. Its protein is CSAGVSKTQYF.

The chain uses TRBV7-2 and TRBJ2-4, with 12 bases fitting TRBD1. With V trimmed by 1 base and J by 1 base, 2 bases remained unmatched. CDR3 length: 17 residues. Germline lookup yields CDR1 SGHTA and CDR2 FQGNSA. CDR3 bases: TGTGCCAGCAGCTTAGTCGGGACAGGGGGCGCCAAAAACATTCAGTACTTC. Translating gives CASSLVGTGGAKNIQYF.

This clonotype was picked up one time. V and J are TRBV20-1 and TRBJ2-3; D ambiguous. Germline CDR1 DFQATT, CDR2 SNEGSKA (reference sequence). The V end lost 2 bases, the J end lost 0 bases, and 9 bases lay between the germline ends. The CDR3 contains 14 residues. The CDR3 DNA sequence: TGCAGTGCTAGAATCGTCGCAAGCACAGATACGCAGTATTTT. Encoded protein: CSARIVASTDTQYF.

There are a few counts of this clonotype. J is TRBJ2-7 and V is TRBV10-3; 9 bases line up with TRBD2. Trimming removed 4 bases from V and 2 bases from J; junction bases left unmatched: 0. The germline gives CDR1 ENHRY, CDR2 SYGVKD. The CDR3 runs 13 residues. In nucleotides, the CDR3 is TGTGCCATCAGTGCTAGCGGGACCTACGAGCAGTACTTC. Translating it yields CAISASGTYEQYF.

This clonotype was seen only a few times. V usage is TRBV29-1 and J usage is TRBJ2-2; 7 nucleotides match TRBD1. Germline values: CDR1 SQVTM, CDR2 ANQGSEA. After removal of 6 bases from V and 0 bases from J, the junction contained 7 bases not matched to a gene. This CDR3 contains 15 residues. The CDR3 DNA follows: TGCAGCGTCCAGCACGGGACAGCGAACACCGGGGAGCTGTTTTTT. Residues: CSVQHGTANTGELFF.

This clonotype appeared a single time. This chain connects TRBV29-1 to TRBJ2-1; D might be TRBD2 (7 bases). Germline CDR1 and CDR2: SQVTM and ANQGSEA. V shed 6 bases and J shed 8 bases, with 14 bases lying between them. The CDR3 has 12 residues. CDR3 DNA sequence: TGCAGCGTCCTTCCGGGGGGCCATGAGCAGTTCTTC. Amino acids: CSVLPGGHEQFF.

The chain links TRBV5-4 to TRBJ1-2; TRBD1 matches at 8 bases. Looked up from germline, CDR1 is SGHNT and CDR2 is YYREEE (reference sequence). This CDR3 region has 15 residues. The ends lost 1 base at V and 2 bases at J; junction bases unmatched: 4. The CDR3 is CASSLSRGLNYGYTF. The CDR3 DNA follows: TGTGCCAGCAGCTTGAGCAGGGGGCTAAACTATGGCTACACCTTC.

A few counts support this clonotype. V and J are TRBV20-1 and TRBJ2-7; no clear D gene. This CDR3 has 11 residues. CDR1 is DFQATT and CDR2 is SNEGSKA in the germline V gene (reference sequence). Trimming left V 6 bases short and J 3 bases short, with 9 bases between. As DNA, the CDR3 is TGCAGTGCCCAGTTGGTCTACGAGCAGTACTTC. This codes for CSAQLVYEQYF.

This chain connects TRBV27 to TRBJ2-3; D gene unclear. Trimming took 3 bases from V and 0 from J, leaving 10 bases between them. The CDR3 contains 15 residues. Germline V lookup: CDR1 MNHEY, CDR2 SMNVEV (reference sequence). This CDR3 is CASSFFPESTDTQYF. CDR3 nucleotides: TGTGCCAGCAGTTTTTTCCCAGAAAGCACAGATACGCAGTATTTT.

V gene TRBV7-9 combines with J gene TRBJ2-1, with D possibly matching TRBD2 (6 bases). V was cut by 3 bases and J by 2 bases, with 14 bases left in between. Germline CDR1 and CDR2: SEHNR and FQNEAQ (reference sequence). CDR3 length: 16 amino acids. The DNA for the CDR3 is TGTGCCAGCAGCTTCGAGGGACTCCAACCCTACAATGAGCAGTTCTTC. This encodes CASSFEGLQPYNEQFF.

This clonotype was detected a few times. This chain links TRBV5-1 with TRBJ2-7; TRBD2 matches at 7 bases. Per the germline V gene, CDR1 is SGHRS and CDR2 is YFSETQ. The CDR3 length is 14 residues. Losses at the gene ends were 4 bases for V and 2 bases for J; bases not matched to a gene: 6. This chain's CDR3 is CASSTSGTPYEQYF. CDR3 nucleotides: TGCGCCAGCAGCACGAGCGGGACGCCCTACGAGCAGTACTTC.

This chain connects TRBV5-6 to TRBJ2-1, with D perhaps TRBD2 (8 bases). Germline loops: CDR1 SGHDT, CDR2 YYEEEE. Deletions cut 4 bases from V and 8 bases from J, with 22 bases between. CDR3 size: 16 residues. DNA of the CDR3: TGTGCCAGCAGCCGATATAAGGGACTAGGGGGCGATGAGCAGTTCTTC. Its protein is CASSRYKGLGGDEQFF. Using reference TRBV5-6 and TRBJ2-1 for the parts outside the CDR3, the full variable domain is DAGVTQSPTHLIKTRGQQVTLRCSPKSGHDTVSWYQQALGQGPQFIFQYYEEEERQRGNFPDRFSGHQFPNYSSELNVNALLLGDSALYLCASSRYKGLGGDEQFFGPGTRLTVL.

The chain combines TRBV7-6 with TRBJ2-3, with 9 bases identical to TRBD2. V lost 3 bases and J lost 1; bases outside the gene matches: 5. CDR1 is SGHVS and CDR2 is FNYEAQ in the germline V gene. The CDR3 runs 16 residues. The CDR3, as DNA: TGTGCCAGCAGCTTTACTCAGCGGGAGGGCACAGATACGCAGTATTTT. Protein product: CASSFTQREGTDTQYF.

The CDR3 region is CASSSGQGLTNEQFF. The CDR3 DNA reads TGTGCCAGCAGTTCAGGACAGGGGTTGACAAATGAGCAGTTCTTC. The rearrangement links TRBV6-5 to TRBJ2-1; 9 bases match TRBD1. The V segment lost 4 bases and the J segment 7 bases; nucleotides outside the gene matches: 8. The CDR3 totals 15 residues. Germline assignment: CDR1 MNHEY and CDR2 SVGAGI.

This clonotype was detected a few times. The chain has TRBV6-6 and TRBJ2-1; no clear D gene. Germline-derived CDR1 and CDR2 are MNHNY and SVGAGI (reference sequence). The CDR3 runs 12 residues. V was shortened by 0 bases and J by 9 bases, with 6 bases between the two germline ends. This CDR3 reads CASSYSPVEQFF. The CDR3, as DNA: TGTGCCAGCAGTTACTCGCCGGTTGAGCAGTTCTTC.

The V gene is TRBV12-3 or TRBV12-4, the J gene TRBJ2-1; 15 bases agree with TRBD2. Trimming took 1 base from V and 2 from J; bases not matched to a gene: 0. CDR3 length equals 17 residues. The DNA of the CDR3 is TGTGCCAGCAGTTTAGGGACTAGCGGGGGGGCCTACAATGAGCAGTTCTTC. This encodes CASSLGTSGGAYNEQFF.